Each of the 27 T cell receptor beta chains below was sequenced from the same sample in a study of T-cell memory formation after mild COVID-19 (dated by TCRdb to about 2021). The library was built by means of 5' RACE. Sequencing was performed on an Illumina NovaSeq 6000. TCRdb reprocessed the public reads (quality trimming at Q25 with fastp, clone calling with MiXCR) and kept in-frame beta chains. Rows are combined by CDR3 protein, so each entry shows the most common genes and DNA. In this sample the table shows around 430,000 distinct CDR3 sequences, about 17% of which occur a single time. Under 25% of the sample goes to the ten largest clones. Sequences were obtained from PBMCs or a T cell subset sorted from them (not recorded which). These receptors originate from a young man who had mild COVID-19 (a few samples of this study predate the infection). The sample titles of this study are shuffled in the database, so cell type and time point are left out; the donor was told from shared clones.

This clonotype was counted only a few times. This chain joins TRBV20-1 and TRBJ1-5, with a possible D match to TRBD1 (5 bases). The ends were cut back, 2 bases at V and 8 bases at J, with 16 bases in the middle. Germline V CDR1 and CDR2: DFQATT, SNEGSKA (reference sequence). The CDR3 is 14 residues long. CDR3 in DNA: TGCAGTGCTAGAAAAGGGGCGGAGGGGAAGCCCCAGCATTTT. It encodes CSARKGAEGKPQHF.

In its sample, this clonotype was seen a few times. The chain has TRBV7-3 and TRBJ1-6; D not resolved. Germline CDR1 SGHTA, CDR2 FQGTGA. V was trimmed by 8 bases and J by 9 bases, leaving 14 bases between them. The CDR3 totals 13 residues. The CDR3 nucleotides are TGTGCCAGCGGGAGCACGGAACCTTCACCCCTCCACTTT. It encodes CASGSTEPSPLHF.

This clonotype was observed a handful of times. The V gene is TRBV7-2, the J gene TRBJ1-1; 8 bases line up with TRBD1. Germline CDR1 SGHTA, CDR2 FQGNSA. Trimming at V came to 11 bases and at J to 2 bases, leaving 7 bases not matched to a gene. There are 13 residues in the CDR3. The CDR3 region is CAGTDRGNTEAFF. CDR3 DNA: TGTGCCGGAACTGACAGGGGAAACACTGAAGCTTTCTTT. Using reference TRBV7-2 and TRBJ1-1 for the parts outside the CDR3, the full variable domain is GAGVSQSPSNKVTEKGKDVELRCDPISGHTALYWYRQSLGQGLEFLIYFQGNSAPDKSGLPSDRFSAERTGGSVSTLTIQRTQQEDSAVYLCAGTDRGNTEAFFGQGTRLTVV.

The V gene is TRBV7-6, the J gene TRBJ2-1, with TRBD1 matching 9 bases. Trimming at V came to 2 bases and at J to 7 bases, leaving 15 bases not matched to a gene. This CDR3 is built from 18 residues. Germline-derived CDR1 and CDR2 are SGHVS and FNYEAQ. This chain's CDR3 is CASSLFRATGGAGNEQFF. CDR3 sequence (DNA): TGTGCCAGCAGCTTATTTCGGGCTACAGGGGGCGCGGGTAATGAGCAGTTCTTC.

The chain joins TRBV5-1 to TRBJ2-5; TRBD2 agrees at 7 bases. Germline lookup yields CDR1 SGHRS and CDR2 YFSETQ. V shed 8 bases, J shed 4 bases, and the junction held 11 bases outside the gene matches. CDR3 length: 14 amino acids. The CDR3 nucleotides read TGCGCCAGTGGCGCCGGGGGAGGGAGAGAGACCCAGTACTTC. Residues: CASGAGGGRETQYF.

V is TRBV7-9 and J is TRBJ2-7, with TRBD1 matching 7 bases. V gave up 8 bases and J gave up 3 bases; unmatched junction bases: 10. The CDR3 contains 14 residues. Germline CDR1 and CDR2: SEHNR and FQNEAQ (reference sequence). CDR3 region: CASASPDRDYEQYV. Written as DNA, the CDR3 is TGTGCCAGCGCCAGTCCCGACAGGGACTACGAGCAGTACGTC.

The sample holds many counts of this clonotype. The chain carries TRBV7-2 and TRBJ1-4, with D perhaps matching TRBD1 (5 bases). Per germline, CDR1 SGHTA and CDR2 FQGNSA. CDR3 length: 15 residues. V lost 1 base and J 7 bases, leaving 13 bases between the germline ends. Written as DNA, the CDR3 is TGTGCCAGCAGCTTAGTTCCAGGGAGAATTGAAAAACTGTTTTTT. Translating it yields CASSLVPGRIEKLFF.

This clonotype has only a few counts. J is TRBJ1-5 and V is TRBV7-9; 11 bases match TRBD1. Germline loops: CDR1 SEHNR, CDR2 FQNEAQ (reference sequence). J was trimmed by 3 bases and V by 3 bases; bases with no gene match: 10. CDR3 length equals 18 residues. The CDR3 protein is CASSLARDRGSFNQPQHF. CDR3 nucleotides: TGTGCCAGCAGCTTGGCCCGGGACAGGGGGTCTTTCAATCAGCCCCAGCATTTT.

The chain employs TRBV6-1 and TRBJ2-7; D perhaps matches TRBD1 (5 bases). V was shortened by 0 bases and J by 6 bases, with 12 bases between the two germline ends. CDR1 MNHNS and CDR2 SASEGT come from the germline V gene. The CDR3 contains 14 residues. The CDR3 DNA sequence: TGTGCCAGCAGTGAAGCGCCTTCCAGGGTCGAGCAGTACGTC. Its translation is CASSEAPSRVEQYV.

This clonotype was seen more than once but under ten times. This chain uses TRBV12-3 or TRBV12-4 with TRBJ1-1; D unclear. The CDR3 runs 12 residues. V lost 6 bases, J lost 11 bases, and 16 bases lay in between. The CDR3: CASSRDGPAAFF. CDR3 coding DNA: TGTGCCAGCAGCCGTGACGGGCCTGCGGCTTTCTTT.

This clonotype was counted between two and nine times. The V call is TRBV5-1, the J call TRBJ2-5, with 7 nucleotides matching TRBD1. V was clipped by 0 bases and J by 5 bases; unmatched bases: 10. The length of the CDR3 is 16 residues. From germline, CDR1 is SGHRS and CDR2 YFSETQ. The CDR3 DNA is TGCGCCAGCAGCTTGGGAGGGACAGCCGTTGGGGAGACCCAGTACTTC. Protein product: CASSLGGTAVGETQYF.

CDR3 DNA: TGCAGTGCTCCTACTAGGTCTGGGGCCAACGTCCTGACTTTC. Translation: CSAPTRSGANVLTF. The chain is built from TRBV20-1 and TRBJ2-6; TRBD2 might be the D (5 bases). The CDR3 is 14 amino acids. Trimming stripped 5 bases from V and 1 base from J, with 9 bases between. Germline assignment: CDR1 DFQATT and CDR2 SNEGSKA (reference sequence).

This clonotype appeared a few times. The chain has TRBV11-2 and TRBJ2-3; 11 bases map to TRBD2. Germline trimming cut 2 bases from V and 2 bases from J; bases unmatched to any gene: 12. CDR3 length: 19 amino acids. CDR1 and CDR2 (germline): SGHAT, FQNNGV. CDR3 sequence: CASSLTGSTSGGITDTQYF. CDR3 sequence (DNA): TGTGCCAGCAGCTTAACAGGGTCAACTAGCGGGGGAATCACAGATACGCAGTATTTT.

This chain joins TRBV10-3 and TRBJ1-1, with D perhaps TRBD1 (6 bases). Germline V gene sequence: CDR1 ENHRY, CDR2 SYGVKD. Trimming shortened V by 1 base and J by 11 bases, and 11 bases separated the two germline ends. CDR3 length: 12 amino acids. The CDR3 DNA sequence: TGTGCCATCAGTGAGTTGGGGGGCTACGCTTTCTTT. Protein sequence: CAISELGGYAFF.

This clonotype appeared a few times. The chain links TRBV20-1 to TRBJ1-6, with TRBD1 identical over 7 bases. The germline V gene encodes CDR1 DFQATT and CDR2 SNEGSKA (reference sequence). J was trimmed by 9 bases and V by 1 base; bases with no gene match: 9. The CDR3 sequence is 15 residues long. As DNA, the CDR3 is TGCAGTGCTAGAGCACGGACAGGTTGGGTTTCACCCCTCCACTTT. Amino acids: CSARARTGWVSPLHF.

The chain couples TRBV4-2 to TRBJ1-5, with D possibly TRBD1 on 5 matching bases. This CDR3 is built from 15 residues. The germline V and J ends were trimmed by 0 bases and 6 bases, with 12 bases remaining between them. In germline, CDR1 is LGHNA, CDR2 YNFKEQ. CDR3 region: CASSQEGEPSQPQHF. CDR3 nucleotide sequence: TGTGCCAGCAGCCAAGAGGGGGAGCCCAGTCAGCCCCAGCATTTT.

There are a few counts of this clonotype. This rearrangement joins TRBV4-2 to TRBJ2-1; 9 bases line up with TRBD2. Germline trimming cut 7 bases from V and 10 bases from J; bases unmatched to any gene: 11. CDR1 and CDR2 from the germline V gene are LGHNA and YNFKEQ. This CDR3 spans 14 amino acids. The DNA of the CDR3 is TGTGCCAGCAAAGGGCTAGCGGGGTCACGGGAGCAGTTCTTC. Translated: CASKGLAGSREQFF.

This clonotype was seen only a few times. The rearrangement joins TRBV6-2 or TRBV6-3 to TRBJ2-1, with TRBD2 as a possible D gene (5 bases). The CDR3 sequence is 13 residues long. Germline lookup yields CDR1 MNHEY and CDR2 SVGEGT. Between the trimmed V and J ends, which lost 2 bases and 8 bases, there was a span of 10 bases. CDR3 coding DNA: TGTGCCAGCAGTTACCGAGTGCGGGATGAGCAGTTCTTC. Protein product: CASSYRVRDEQFF.

This clonotype was detected a few times. The gene calls are TRBV7-3 and TRBJ2-3, with 12 bases identical to TRBD1. V was clipped by 5 bases and J by 2 bases; unmatched bases: 2. This CDR3 has 15 residues. Germline loops: CDR1 SGHTA, CDR2 FQGTGA. The CDR3 DNA reads TGTGCCAGCAGCATGGGACAGGGGGCCACAGATACGCAGTATTTT. Translating gives CASSMGQGATDTQYF.

V usage is TRBV5-1 and J usage is TRBJ1-1; perhaps TRBD1 as D (5 bases). This CDR3 is 16 amino acids long. Trimming pared 1 base from V and 1 base from J, leaving 14 bases between. The V gene's germline CDR1 is SGHRS and CDR2 YFSETQ. This chain's CDR3 is CASSLSAGLKNTEAFF. The DNA of the CDR3 is TGCGCCAGCAGCTTGTCGGCAGGGTTAAAGAACACTGAAGCTTTCTTT.

Many counts were recorded for this clonotype. This chain joins TRBV14 and TRBJ2-1, with 8 bases that match TRBD1. Germline CDR1 reads SGHDN; CDR2 reads FVKESK. Trimming at V came to 6 bases and at J to 7 bases, leaving 2 bases not matched to a gene. This CDR3 spans 12 amino acids. CDR3 residues: CASSRQGNEQFF. DNA for the CDR3: TGTGCCAGCAGTCGACAGGGGAATGAGCAGTTCTTC.

This clonotype was counted between two and nine times. The chain uses TRBV6-5 and TRBJ2-7; 7 bases are shared with TRBD1. The CDR3 consists of 16 residues. In germline, CDR1 is MNHEY, CDR2 SVGAGI. The V gene end was trimmed by 8 bases and the J gene end by 2 bases; junction bases not matched to a gene: 15. CDR3 sequence: CASSQITGQLTYEQYF. As DNA, the CDR3 is TGTGCCAGCTCCCAAATAACGGGACAGCTGACCTACGAGCAGTACTTC.

This sequence joins TRBV5-4 and TRBJ2-2; D remains unclear. V dropped 4 bases and J dropped 3 bases, with 10 bases sitting between them. Looked up from germline, CDR1 is SGHNT and CDR2 is YYREEE (reference sequence). The CDR3 loop spans 14 amino acids. CDR3: CASSPYFYTGELFF. The DNA of the CDR3 is TGTGCCAGCAGCCCGTATTTTTACACCGGGGAGCTGTTTTTT.

The chain joins TRBV2 to TRBJ2-7, with D perhaps matching TRBD1 (6 bases). This CDR3 region has 12 residues. Germline assignment: CDR1 SNHLY and CDR2 FYNNEI. V lost 8 bases, J lost 4 bases, and 12 bases lay in between. The CDR3 is CASGSQGYEQYF. The CDR3 coding sequence is TGTGCCAGCGGTTCACAGGGTTACGAGCAGTACTTC.

The chain uses TRBV16 and TRBJ1-4, with D uncertain. This CDR3 has 16 amino acids. Germline-derived CDR1 and CDR2 are KGHSY and FQNENV. V was trimmed by 0 bases and J by 0 bases, leaving 8 bases between them. CDR3 amino acids: CASSQSTLSTNEKLFF. In nucleotides, the CDR3 is TGTGCCAGCAGCCAATCCACACTATCAACTAATGAAAAACTGTTTTTT.

This clonotype has only a few counts. The J gene is TRBJ1-1, the V gene TRBV20-1; D possibly corresponds to TRBD1 (5 bases). V lost 3 bases and J 0 bases, leaving 11 bases between the germline ends. This CDR3 contains 14 residues. Per the germline V gene, CDR1 is DFQATT and CDR2 is SNEGSKA (reference sequence). CDR3 loop: CSASSGPLNTEAFF. CDR3 bases: TGCAGTGCTAGCTCGGGACCCCTGAACACTGAAGCTTTCTTT.

This CDR3 reads CASKKGGTDTQYF. The CDR3 bases are TGTGCCAGCAAGAAAGGCGGCACAGATACGCAGTATTTT. The chain links TRBV7-3 to TRBJ2-3; D is unresolved. CDR1 is SGHTA, CDR2 FQGTGA, per germline. The germline V and J ends were trimmed by 7 bases and 1 base, with 9 bases remaining between them. The CDR3 contains 13 residues.